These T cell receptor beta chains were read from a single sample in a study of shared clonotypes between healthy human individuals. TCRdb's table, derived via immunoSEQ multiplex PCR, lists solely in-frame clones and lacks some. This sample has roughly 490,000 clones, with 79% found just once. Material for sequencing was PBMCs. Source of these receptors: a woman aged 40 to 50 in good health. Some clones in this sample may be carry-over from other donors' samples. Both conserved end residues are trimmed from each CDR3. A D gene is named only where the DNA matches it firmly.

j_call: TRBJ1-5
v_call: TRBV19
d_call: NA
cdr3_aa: ASSPSSDFLGQPQH

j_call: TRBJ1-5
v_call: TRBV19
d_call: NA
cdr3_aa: ASSTPGGGQPQH

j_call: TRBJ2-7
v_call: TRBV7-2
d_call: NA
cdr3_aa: ASSSAVGSYEQY

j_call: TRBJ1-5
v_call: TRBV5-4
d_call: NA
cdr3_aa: ASSFAPNQPQH

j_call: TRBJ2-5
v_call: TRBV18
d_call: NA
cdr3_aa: ASGGPRGQETQY

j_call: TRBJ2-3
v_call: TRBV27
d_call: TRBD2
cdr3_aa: ASSTRTSGYTDTQY

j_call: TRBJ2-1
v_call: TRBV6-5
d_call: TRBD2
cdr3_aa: ASSYGLAAWNEQF

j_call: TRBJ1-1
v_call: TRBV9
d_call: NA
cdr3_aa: ASSVGRGAEAF

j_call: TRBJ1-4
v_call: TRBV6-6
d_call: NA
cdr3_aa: ASGTGRRSNEKLF

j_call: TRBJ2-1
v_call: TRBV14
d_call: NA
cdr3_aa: ASSQVSGGASFGEQF

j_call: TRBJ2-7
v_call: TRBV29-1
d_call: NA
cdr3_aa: SVAKGSDYSSTYEQY

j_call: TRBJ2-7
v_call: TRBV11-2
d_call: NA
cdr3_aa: ASSPRALVRWQY

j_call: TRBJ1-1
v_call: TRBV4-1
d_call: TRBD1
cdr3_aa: ASSQDAGGWGRTEAF

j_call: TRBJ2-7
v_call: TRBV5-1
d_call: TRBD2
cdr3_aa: ASSLGSEGRIDGRAYEQY

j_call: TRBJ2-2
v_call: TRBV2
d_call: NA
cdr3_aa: ASNQIAMNTGELF

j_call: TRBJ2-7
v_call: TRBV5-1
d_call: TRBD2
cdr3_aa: ASSLAPATSGRYYEQY

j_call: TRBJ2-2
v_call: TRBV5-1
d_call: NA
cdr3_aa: ASSPGARYTGELF

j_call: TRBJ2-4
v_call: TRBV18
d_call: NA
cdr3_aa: ASSPRTPWDIQY

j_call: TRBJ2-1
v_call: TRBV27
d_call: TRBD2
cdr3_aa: ASTQRGGSGYNEQF

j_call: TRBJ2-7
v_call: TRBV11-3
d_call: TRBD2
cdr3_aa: ASSFGLGTVGEQY

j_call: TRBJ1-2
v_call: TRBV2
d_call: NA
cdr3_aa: ASSGTFSYGYT

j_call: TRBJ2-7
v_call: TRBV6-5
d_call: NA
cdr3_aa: ASSYSQQGNYEQY

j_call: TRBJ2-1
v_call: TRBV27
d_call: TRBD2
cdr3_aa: ATPLLREEWNEQF

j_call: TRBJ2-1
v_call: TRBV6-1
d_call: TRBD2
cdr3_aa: ASSEAWREIAYNEQF

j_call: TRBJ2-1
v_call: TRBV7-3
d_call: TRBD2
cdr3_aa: ASSLSSGEISYNEQF

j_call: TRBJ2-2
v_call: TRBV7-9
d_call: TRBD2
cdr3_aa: ASRETSGRASVGELF

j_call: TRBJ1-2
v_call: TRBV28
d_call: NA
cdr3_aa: ASRQGFNYGYT

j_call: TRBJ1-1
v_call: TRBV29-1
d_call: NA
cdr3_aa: SHVGGTNTEAF

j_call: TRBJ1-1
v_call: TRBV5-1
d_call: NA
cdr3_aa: ASSGQGGNTEAF

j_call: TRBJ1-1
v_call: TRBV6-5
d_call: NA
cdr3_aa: ATRWMNTEAF

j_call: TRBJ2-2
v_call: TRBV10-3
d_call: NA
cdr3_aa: AISEGSNTGELF

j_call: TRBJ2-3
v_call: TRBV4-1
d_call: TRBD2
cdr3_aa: ASSQDPGLAGGRSTDTQY

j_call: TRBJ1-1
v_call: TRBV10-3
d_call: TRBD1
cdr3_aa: ATSGQGMNTEAF

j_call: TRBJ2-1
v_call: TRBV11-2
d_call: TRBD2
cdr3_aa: ASSFSGSEYNEQF

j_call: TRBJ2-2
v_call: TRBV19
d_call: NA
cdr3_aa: ASSSGGAGELF

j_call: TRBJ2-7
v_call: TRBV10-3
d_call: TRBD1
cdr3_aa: AISHGTGSYEQY

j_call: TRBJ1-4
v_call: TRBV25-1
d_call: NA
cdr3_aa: ASSGQWGEKLF

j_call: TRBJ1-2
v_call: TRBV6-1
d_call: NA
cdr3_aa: ASRRQSLSGYT

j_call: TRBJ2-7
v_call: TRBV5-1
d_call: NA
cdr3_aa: ASSLGGRVAEEQY

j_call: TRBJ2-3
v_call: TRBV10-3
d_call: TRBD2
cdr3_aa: AISDPSGRDTDTQY

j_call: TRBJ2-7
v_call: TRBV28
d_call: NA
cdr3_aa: ASKPPWGRESYEQY

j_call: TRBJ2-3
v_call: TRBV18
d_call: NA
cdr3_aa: ASLWGTDTQY